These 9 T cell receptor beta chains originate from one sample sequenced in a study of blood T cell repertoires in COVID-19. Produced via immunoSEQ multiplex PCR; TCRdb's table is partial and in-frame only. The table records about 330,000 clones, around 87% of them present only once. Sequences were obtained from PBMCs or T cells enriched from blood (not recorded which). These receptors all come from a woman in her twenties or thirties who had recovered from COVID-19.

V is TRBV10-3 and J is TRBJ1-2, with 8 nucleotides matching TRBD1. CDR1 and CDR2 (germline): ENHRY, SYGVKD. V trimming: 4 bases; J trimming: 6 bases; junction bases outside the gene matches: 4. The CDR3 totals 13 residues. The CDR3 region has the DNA TGTGCCATCAGTGTGGACAGGGATCATGGCTACACCTTC. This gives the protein CAISVDRDHGYTF.

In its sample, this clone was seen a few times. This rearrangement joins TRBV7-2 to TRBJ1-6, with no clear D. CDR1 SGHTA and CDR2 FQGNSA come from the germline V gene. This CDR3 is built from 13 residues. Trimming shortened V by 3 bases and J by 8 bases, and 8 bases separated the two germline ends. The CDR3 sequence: CASSFDSDSPLHF. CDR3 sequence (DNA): TGTGCCAGCAGCTTTGACTCGGATTCACCCCTCCACTTT.

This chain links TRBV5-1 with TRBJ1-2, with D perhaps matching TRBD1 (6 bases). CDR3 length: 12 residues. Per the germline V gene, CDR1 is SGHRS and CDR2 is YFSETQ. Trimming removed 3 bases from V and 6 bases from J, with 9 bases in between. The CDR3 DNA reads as TGCGCCAGCAGCTCCCGACAGGATGGCTACACCTTC. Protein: CASSSRQDGYTF.

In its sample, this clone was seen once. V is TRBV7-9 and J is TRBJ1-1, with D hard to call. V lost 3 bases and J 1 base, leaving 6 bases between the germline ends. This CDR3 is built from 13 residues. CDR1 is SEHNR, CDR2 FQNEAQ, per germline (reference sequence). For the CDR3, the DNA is TGTGCCAGCAGCTTCACAGAGAACACTGAAGCTTTCTTT. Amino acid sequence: CASSFTENTEAFF.

DNA for the CDR3: TGTGCCAGCAGGAACTCGGGACAAAGCACAGATACGCAGTATTTT. Amino acids: CASRNSGQSTDTQYF. The rearrangement joins TRBV6-5 to TRBJ2-3, with TRBD1 as a possible D gene (6 bases). Per the germline V gene, CDR1 is MNHEY and CDR2 is SVGAGI. V shed 6 bases and J shed 0 bases, with 13 bases lying between them. CDR3 length equals 15 residues.

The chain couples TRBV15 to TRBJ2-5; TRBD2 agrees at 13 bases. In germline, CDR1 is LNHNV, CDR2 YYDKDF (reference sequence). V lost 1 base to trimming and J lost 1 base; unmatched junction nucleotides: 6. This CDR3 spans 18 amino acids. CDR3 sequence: CATSRGRTSGGLQETQYF. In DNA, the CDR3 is TGTGCCACCAGCAGAGGACGGACTAGCGGGGGCCTCCAAGAGACCCAGTACTTC. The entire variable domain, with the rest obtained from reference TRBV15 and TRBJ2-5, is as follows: DAMVIQNPRYQVTQFGKPVTLSCSQTLNHNVMYWYQQKSSQAPKLLFHYYDKDFNNEADTPDNFQSRRPNTSFCFLDIRSPGLGDTAMYLCATSRGRTSGGLQETQYFGPGTRLLVL.

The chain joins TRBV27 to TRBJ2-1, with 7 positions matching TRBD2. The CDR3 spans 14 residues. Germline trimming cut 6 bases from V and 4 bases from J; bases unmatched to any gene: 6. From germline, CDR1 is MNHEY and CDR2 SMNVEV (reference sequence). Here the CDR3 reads CASRPSGDYNEQFF. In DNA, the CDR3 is TGTGCCAGCAGACCCAGCGGGGATTACAATGAGCAGTTCTTC.

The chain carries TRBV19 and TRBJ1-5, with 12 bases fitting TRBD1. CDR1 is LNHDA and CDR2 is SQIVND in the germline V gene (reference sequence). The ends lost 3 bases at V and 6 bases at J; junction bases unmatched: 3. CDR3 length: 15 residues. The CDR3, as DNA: TGTGCCAGTAGTATGGGACAGGGGGCGCCTCAGCCCCAGCATTTT. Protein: CASSMGQGAPQPQHF.

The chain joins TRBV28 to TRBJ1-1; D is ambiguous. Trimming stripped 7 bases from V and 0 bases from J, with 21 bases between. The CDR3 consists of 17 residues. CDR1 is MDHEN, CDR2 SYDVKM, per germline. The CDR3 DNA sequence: TGTGCCAGCACCCCGGTTAGCCTTAACTATATGAACACTGAAGCTTTCTTT. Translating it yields CASTPVSLNYMNTEAFF.